This T cell receptor beta chain was captured in a study of T cell responses to AZD1222 COVID-19 vaccine. Study-wide points: White British people made up most donors, females outnumbered males, and clonal diversity was possibly underestimated. Variant regions that are unmutated are reportedly the target of nearly half of spike-specific TCRs.

This clone was observed a single time. What it recognizes is unknown. Sequencing was performed with immunoSEQ multiplex PCR; in TCRdb, only in-frame clones are kept and a portion is missing. The table records 98,000 or so clones, 80% to 90% of them present only once. This sequence originates from an adult in good health. The sample in question was peripheral blood, obtained on day 0 of AZD1222 vaccination.

The CDR3 region is CASSFNRGGGKLYGYTF. The CDR3 DNA reads TGTGCCAGCAGCTTTAATAGAGGGGGCGGGAAACTCTATGGCTACACCTTC. This chain uses TRBV7-6 with TRBJ1-2, with TRBD1 identical over 7 bases. Germline CDR1 SGHVS, CDR2 FNYEAQ. CDR3 size: 17 residues. Trimming took 3 bases from V and 4 from J; bases not matched to a gene: 14.